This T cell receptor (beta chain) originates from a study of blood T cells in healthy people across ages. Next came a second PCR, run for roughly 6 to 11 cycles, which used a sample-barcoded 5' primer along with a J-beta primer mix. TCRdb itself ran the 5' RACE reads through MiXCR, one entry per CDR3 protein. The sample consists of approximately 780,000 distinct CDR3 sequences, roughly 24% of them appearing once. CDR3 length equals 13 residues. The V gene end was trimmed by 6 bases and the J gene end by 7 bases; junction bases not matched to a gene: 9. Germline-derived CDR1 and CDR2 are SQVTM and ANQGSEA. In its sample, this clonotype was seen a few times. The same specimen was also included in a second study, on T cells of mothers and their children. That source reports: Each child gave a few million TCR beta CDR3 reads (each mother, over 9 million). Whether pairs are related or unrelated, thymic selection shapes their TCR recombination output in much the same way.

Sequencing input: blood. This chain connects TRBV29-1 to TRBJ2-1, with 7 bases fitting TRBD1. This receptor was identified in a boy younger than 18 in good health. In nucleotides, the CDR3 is TGCAGCGTGAACAGGGGATTAAGGAATGAGCAGTTCTTC. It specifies CSVNRGLRNEQFF.